These T cell receptor beta chains were read from a single sample in a study of regulatory T cells in long-lasting Graves disease. TCRdb re-called the multiplex PCR reads with MiXCR, one entry per CDR3 protein. The top ten clones hold 20% to 25% of a sample with 360,000 or so distinct CDR3 sequences, roughly 15% of them seen once. This same sample was also taken into another study, of T cells in Graves' hyperthyroidism and ophthalmopathy.

This material consisted of peripheral blood mononuclear cells (PBMCs), taken at new diagnosis, from a patient treated with antithyroid drugs. The receptors here all came from a woman aged 18-29 years with Graves disease. Each CDR3 is given with its conserved first and last residue. The D gene is left open where the match is weak. Expanded clones are given a class, and other clones once, few, many or no size at all.

CASSLRDRLGTDTQYF	TGTGCCAGCAGCTTAAGGGACCGCTTAGGCACAGATACGCAGTATTTT	many	TRBV7-9	NA	TRBJ2-3
CASSLFGTTNTEAFF	TGTGCCAGCAGTTTATTTGGGACAACAAACACTGAAGCTTTCTTT	many	TRBV28	NA	TRBJ1-1
CASSFSGGPYEQYF	TGTGCCAGCAGCTTTTCGGGGGGCCCCTACGAGCAGTACTTC	many	TRBV11-1	NA	TRBJ2-7
CASSFPTPGTGGTEITGELFF	TGTGCCAGCAGTTTCCCGACTCCCGGGACAGGGGGCACCGAGATCACCGGGGAGCTGTTTTTT	few	TRBV27	TRBD1	TRBJ2-2
CASRLGQGTSSEAFF	TGTGCCAGCAGGCTAGGACAGGGAACCTCGAGTGAAGCTTTCTTT	many	TRBV7-2	TRBD1	TRBJ1-1
CASQTGTGGHEQYF	TGTGCCAGCCAGACCGGGACAGGGGGCCACGAGCAGTACTTC	few	TRBV11-2	TRBD1	TRBJ2-7
CASSPGTSGEETQYF	TGTGCCAGCAGTCCCGGGACTAGCGGAGAAGAGACCCAGTACTTC	many	TRBV27	TRBD2	TRBJ2-5
CAWSVLGGPATEAFF	TGTGCCTGGAGTGTACTAGGGGGCCCAGCCACTGAAGCTTTCTTT	NA	TRBV30	TRBD1	TRBJ1-1
CSATGGAGETQYF	TGCAGTGCAACCGGGGGGGCGGGGGAGACCCAGTACTTC	NA	TRBV20-1	TRBD2	TRBJ2-5
CASSQGRIAGGDNEQFF	TGCGCCAGCAGCCAAGGGAGGATAGCGGGTGGGGACAATGAGCAGTTCTTC	many	TRBV4-1	TRBD2	TRBJ2-1
CASRPDSFSAGELFF	TGTGCCAGCAGACCGGACAGTTTTTCTGCCGGGGAGCTGTTTTTT	once	TRBV6-1	NA	TRBJ2-2
CASSLAGASGVVDEQFF	TGTGCCAGCAGCTTAGCGGGGGCTAGCGGTGTAGTAGATGAGCAGTTCTTC	NA	TRBV7-8	NA	TRBJ2-1
CASSLQGAGEQFF	TGTGCCAGCAGCCTTCAGGGGGCGGGTGAGCAGTTCTTC	many	TRBV5-1	TRBD1	TRBJ2-1
CASSDTGVGETQYF	TGTGCCAGCAGTGATACGGGAGTAGGAGAGACCCAGTACTTC	few	TRBV25-1	NA	TRBJ2-5
CASSTQLAGGPDTQYF	TGTGCCAGTAGTACCCAGCTAGCGGGGGGCCCAGATACGCAGTATTTT	few	TRBV19	TRBD2	TRBJ2-3
CSVGPGRETQYF	TGCAGCGTTGGTCCGGGCCGGGAGACCCAGTACTTC	few	TRBV29-1	NA	TRBJ2-5
CAWSPLGAAGEQYF	TGTGCCTGGAGTCCCCTTGGGGCTGCGGGAGAGCAGTACTTC	NA	TRBV30	NA	TRBJ2-7
CASWENYEQYF	TGTGCCAGCTGGGAGAACTACGAGCAGTACTTC	many	TRBV10-3	NA	TRBJ2-7
CASSQLGQTYEQYF	TGCGCCAGCAGCCAACTTGGACAGACCTACGAGCAGTACTTC	many	TRBV4-1	NA	TRBJ2-7
CASSVGSGGPWDEQFF	TGTGCCAGCAGTGTCGGGTCGGGGGGGCCGTGGGATGAGCAGTTCTTC	many	TRBV6-2/TRBV6-3	TRBD2	TRBJ2-1
CASSLEGGGNEQFF	TGTGCCAGCAGCTTAGAAGGGGGGGGGAATGAGCAGTTCTTC	few	TRBV7-9	NA	TRBJ2-1
CATSDLRIGEQFF	TGTGCCACCAGTGACCTCCGAATCGGTGAGCAGTTCTTC	few	TRBV24-1	NA	TRBJ2-1
CASSTSGRNEQFF	TGTGCCAGCAGCACTAGCGGGAGGAATGAGCAGTTCTTC	NA	TRBV7-3	TRBD2	TRBJ2-1
CASSGDPLYQETQYF	TGTGCCAGCAGCGGGGACCCGCTGTACCAAGAGACCCAGTACTTC	many	TRBV7-9	NA	TRBJ2-5
CSVGDGNQPQHF	TGCAGCGTTGGGGACGGAAATCAGCCCCAGCATTTT	NA	TRBV29-1	NA	TRBJ1-5
CAWSRGFGTEAFF	TGTGCCTGGAGTCGGGGGTTTGGCACTGAAGCTTTCTTT	many	TRBV30	NA	TRBJ1-1
CSTTGTGNEKLFF	TGCAGCACCACCGGGACAGGGAATGAAAAACTGTTTTTT	NA	TRBV29-1	TRBD1	TRBJ1-4
CASSEGRDWKQYF	TGCGCCAGCAGTGAGGGACGGGATTGGAAGCAGTACTTC	few	TRBV10-1	NA	TRBJ2-7